The 3 T cell receptor beta chains below all came from one sample that was sequenced in a study of tumor-infiltrating lymphocytes in primary liver carcinoma. Alongside blood RNA obtained from unsorted whole blood, germline DNA was also extracted. A primer in the constant region served to generate TCR beta cDNA from roughly 450 ng of total RNA. Three nested multiplex PCR rounds, a slightly modified ARM-PCR, produced the libraries for TCR beta. Use of TRBV1-TRBV30 forward primers with a C-beta reverse primer characterized the first two PCR rounds, which lasted about 10 cycles each. In TCRdb, the multiplex PCR reads were re-called with MiXCR into one record per CDR3 protein. The sample holds 250,000 to 350,000 distinct CDR3 sequences, almost 60% seen once. The specimen sequenced was peripheral blood. These receptors came from a woman aged 25 to 39 with primary liver carcinoma and hepatitis B virus infection.

Concerning this clonotype itself: This may be a read error, as it is one base from a much larger clone. The V gene is TRBV12-5, the J gene TRBJ2-3; D is uncertain. Per the germline V gene, CDR1 is LGHNT and CDR2 is FRNRAP. Deletions cut 3 bases from V and 4 bases from J, with 8 bases between. The CDR3 length is 13 residues. CDR3 DNA: TGTGCTAGTGGTTTCGCTATACCAGATACGCAGTATTTT. Amino acids: CASGFAIPDTQYF.

This clonotype showed up just a few times. The chain carries TRBV27 and TRBJ2-7; 7 bases are a match to TRBD1. V was pared by 6 bases and J by 0 bases, with 5 bases of the junction left unmatched. There are 14 residues in the CDR3. CDR1 MNHEY and CDR2 SMNVEV come from the germline V gene (reference sequence). The CDR3 loop is CASSGQESSYEQYF. Written as DNA, the CDR3 is TGTGCCAGCAGCGGACAGGAGAGCTCCTACGAGCAGTACTTC.

As for this clonotype: A much larger clone differs by one base, so this may be a read error. The chain carries TRBV6-2 or TRBV6-3 and TRBJ2-6; D call uncertain. Per germline, CDR1 MNHEY and CDR2 SVGEGT. The V gene lost 7 bases and the J gene lost 3 bases, with 10 bases spanning the gap. CDR3 length: 14 residues. In DNA form, the CDR3 reads TGTGCCAGCAAACAGTCCTATGGGGCCAACGTCCTGACTTTC. This codes for CASKQSYGANVLTF.